This TCR beta chain appears in the sequencing data of a study of identical twins. With template switching, a universal primer site was added, and the cDNA carried unique molecular identifiers. TCRdb called the 5' RACE reads again in MiXCR, with one record for every CDR3 protein. The repertoire holds around 680,000 distinct CDR3 sequences, with roughly 8% as singletons. This clonotype occurred a few times. The CDR3 consists of 16 residues. Trimming took off 8 bases at V and 12 bases at J, with 26 bases between the two ends. Germline CDR1 reads MDHEN; CDR2 reads SYDVKM. These data were also reused for a study on yellow fever vaccine responses in identical twins.

Sequencing was carried out using PBMCs. The chain has TRBV28 and TRBJ1-6; maybe TRBD1 (5 bases). This receptor was taken from a woman younger than 30 in good health. The DNA for the CDR3 is TGTGCCAGCGGGCCCCTCGGGGCAGATCTCCGGGAACCCCTCCACTTT. Translation gives CASGPLGADLREPLHF.